This T cell receptor beta chain stems from a study of neurological immune-mediated disorders. Findings of the study overall: Healthy controls had more TCR clonal expansion than multiple sclerosis, which showed the least, whereas HTLV-1-associated myelopathy showed the most. The absence of shared CDR3 amino acid sequences among expanded clones across subjects suggests private repertoires in all groups.

This clonotype was detected only a few times. What it recognizes is unknown. CDR3 length equals 18 residues. Trimming cost V 4 bases and J 2 bases, with 18 bases left between them. Germline V CDR1 and CDR2: SGHDN, FVKESK. Using its own MiXCR run on the 5' RACE reads, TCRdb lists one record per CDR3 protein. There are about 50,000 distinct CDR3 sequences in the sample; roughly 3.2% occur only once, and more than 13% lies in the top ten. This TCR was recovered from a woman aged 45-60 years with multiple sclerosis. The sample was PBMCs. The chain carries TRBV14 and TRBJ2-6, with D tentatively TRBD1 (5 bases). The CDR3 loop is CASSLVKGLGAGANVLTF. The CDR3 DNA follows: TGTGCCAGCAGCCTCGTCAAGGGGTTGGGCGCTGGGGCCAACGTCCTGACTTTC.